The 28 T cell receptor beta chains below come from one sample, sequenced in a study of cytomegalovirus exposure and HLA in healthy donors (dated by TCRdb to between 2016 and 2019). The library was prepared using the immunoSEQ multiplex PCR assay. For the multiplex PCR, a mixture combining 60 forward primers for TCR Vbeta segments and 13 reverse primers for TCR Jbeta segments was used. Not all clones reach the TCRdb copy of this immuneACCESS table, which keeps in-frame sequences only. Checked studies attribute under half of the gap to unresolved V genes and leave the rest unexplained. The sample's clone listing holds 190,000 or so clones. The biggest ten clones account for roughly 0.74% of the sample. Input material: PBMCs. The receptors here all came from a boy aged 10-17 years in good health and CMV-seronegative.

The rearrangement joins TRBV7-3 to TRBJ1-1; maybe TRBD1 (5 bases). Germline V CDR1 and CDR2: SGHTA, FQGTGA. The CDR3 sequence is 12 residues long. Trimming removed 3 bases from V and 8 bases from J, with 10 bases in between. For the CDR3, the DNA is TGTGCCAGCAGCTTTACCCAGGGAGAAGCTTTCTTT. The encoded protein is CASSFTQGEAFF. Combining the CDR3 with reference TRBV7-3 and TRBJ1-1 gives the whole variable domain GAGVSQTPSNKVTEKGKYVELRCDPISGHTALYWYRQSLGQGPEFLIYFQGTGAADDSGLPNDRFFAVRPEGSVSTLKIQRTERGDSAVYLCASSFTQGEAFFGQGTRLTVV.

The chain combines TRBV30 with TRBJ2-2, with 8 bases lining up with TRBD1. V lost 5 bases and J lost 4; bases outside the gene matches: 6. In germline, CDR1 is GTSNPN, CDR2 SVGIG (reference sequence). The CDR3 consists of 14 residues. CDR3 in DNA: TGTGCCTGGCGGGGGACAGGCATCACCGGGGAGCTGTTTTTT. It translates to CAWRGTGITGELFF.

The gene calls are TRBV19 and TRBJ1-6; D possibly corresponds to TRBD1 (6 bases). The CDR3 is made up of 14 amino acids. Germline V gene sequence: CDR1 LNHDA, CDR2 SQIVND (reference sequence). V lost 1 base to trimming and J lost 10 bases, with 11 bases between them. The CDR3 is CASSIGGLSSPLHF. The CDR3 bases are TGTGCCAGTAGTATAGGGGGGCTTAGCTCACCCCTCCACTTT.

J is TRBJ2-1 and V is TRBV11-3; D possibly corresponds to TRBD2 (6 bases). CDR3 length: 16 amino acids. V was shortened by 1 base and J by 4 bases, with 14 bases between the two germline ends. Germline lookup yields CDR1 SGHNT and CDR2 YENEEA. The CDR3 DNA reads as TGTGCCAGCAGCTTAGGGCCCGGGGGAACATACAATGAGCAGTTCTTC. Protein: CASSLGPGGTYNEQFF. The entire variable domain, with the rest obtained from reference TRBV11-3 and TRBJ2-1, is as follows: EAGVVQSPRYKIIEKKQPVAFWCNPISGHNTLYWYLQNLGQGPELLIRYENEEAVDDSQLPKDRFSAERLKGVDSTLKIQPAELGDSAVYLCASSLGPGGTYNEQFFGPGTRLTVL.

This chain connects TRBV9 to TRBJ2-5; 8 positions match TRBD2. The J call may be incorrect, as the DNA end agrees better with TRBJ2-7. In germline, CDR1 is SGDLS, CDR2 YYNGEE. The CDR3 loop spans 16 amino acids. CDR3 DNA: TGTGCCAGCAGCCCTGGGACTAGTGGGCCCGTCTACGAGCAGTACTTC. Protein product: CASSPGTSGPVYEQYF.

The chain recombines TRBV9 with TRBJ2-3, with 13 bases that match TRBD2. There are 18 residues in the CDR3. The V segment lost 0 bases and the J segment 1 base; nucleotides outside the gene matches: 5. CDR1 is SGDLS and CDR2 is YYNGEE in the germline V gene. The CDR3 here is CASSVATSGGAGTDTQYF. The CDR3 nucleotides are TGTGCCAGCAGCGTAGCCACTAGCGGGGGGGCCGGCACAGATACGCAGTATTTT.

The CDR3 spells CASSDLAPGQDTEAFF. CDR3 nucleotides: TGTGCCAGCAGTGATTTAGCCCCGGGACAGGACACTGAAGCTTTCTTT. The chain recombines TRBV25-1 with TRBJ1-1; 8 bases fit TRBD1. This CDR3 region has 16 residues. CDR1 is MGHDK, CDR2 SYGVNS, per germline. Trimming removed 3 bases from V and 3 bases from J; junction bases left unmatched: 9.

The chain uses TRBV28 and TRBJ2-6; TRBD1 aligns across 9 bases. The CDR3 has 16 amino acids. V lost 6 bases and J lost 3; bases outside the gene matches: 6. Germline V gene data show CDR1 as MDHEN and CDR2 as SYDVKM. CDR3 region: CASSQGTGYGANVLTF. In nucleotides, the CDR3 is TGTGCCAGCAGCCAAGGGACAGGGTATGGGGCCAACGTCCTGACTTTC. Full variable domain (outside the CDR3, taken from reference TRBV28 and TRBJ2-6): DVKVTQSSRYLVKRTGEKVFLECVQDMDHENMFWYRQDPGLGLRLIYFSYDVKMKEKGDIPEGYSVSREKKERFSLILESASTNQTSMYLCASSQGTGYGANVLTFGAGSRLTVL.

The V and J genes are TRBV9 and TRBJ2-2, with TRBD2 matching 10 bases. The length of the CDR3 is 19 residues. CDR1 and CDR2 from the germline V gene are SGDLS and YYNGEE. The V segment lost 0 bases and the J segment 1 base; nucleotides outside the gene matches: 9. The CDR3 region has the DNA TGTGCCAGCAGCGTAGGCGTAAAGATAGCGGGGGGGAACACCGGGGAGCTGTTTTTT. This translates into CASSVGVKIAGGNTGELFF.

The chain couples TRBV5-8 to TRBJ2-3, with D perhaps TRBD1 (6 bases). Trimming removed 4 bases from V and 0 bases from J, with 12 bases in between. This CDR3 contains 15 residues. In germline, CDR1 is SGHTS, CDR2 YDEGEE. CDR3 bases: TGTGCCAGCAGCCTACAGGGCGGAAGCACAGATACGCAGTATTTT. Translation gives CASSLQGGSTDTQYF.

V usage is TRBV29-1 and J usage is TRBJ2-3; 8 nucleotides match TRBD2. Germline V gives CDR1 SQVTM, CDR2 ANQGSEA. After removal of 4 bases from V and 4 bases from J, the junction contained 4 bases not matched to a gene. This CDR3 has 13 amino acids. CDR3 region: CSVALLAADTQYF. The CDR3 DNA reads TGCAGCGTTGCCTTACTAGCGGCAGATACGCAGTATTTT.

V usage is TRBV19 and J usage is TRBJ1-4, with TRBD1 matching 10 bases. The CDR3 extends over 16 amino acids. Trimming at V came to 3 bases and at J to 8 bases, leaving 9 bases not matched to a gene. Per germline, CDR1 LNHDA and CDR2 SQIVND (reference sequence). The CDR3 reads CASSISGTGDREKLFF. DNA of the CDR3: TGTGCCAGTAGTATTTCCGGGACAGGGGACCGAGAAAAACTGTTTTTT. The variable domain in full, completed from reference TRBV19 and TRBJ1-4, reads DGGITQSPKYLFRKEGQNVTLSCEQNLNHDAMYWYRQDPGQGLRLIYYSQIVNDFQKGDIAEGYSVSREKKESFPLTVTSAQKNPTAFYLCASSISGTGDREKLFFGSGTQLSVL.

V gene TRBV27 combines with J gene TRBJ2-7; perhaps TRBD1 as D (5 bases). The CDR3 runs to 14 residues. The V end lost 0 bases, the J end lost 5 bases, and 11 bases lay between the germline ends. Per germline, CDR1 MNHEY and CDR2 SMNVEV (reference sequence). Here the CDR3 DNA reads TGTGCCAGCAGTTTATCCCGACAGACGAACGAGCAGTACTTC. Protein sequence: CASSLSRQTNEQYF.

The chain uses TRBV7-8 and TRBJ2-2; 7 nucleotides match TRBD1. V trimming: 3 bases; J trimming: 2 bases; junction bases outside the gene matches: 9. The CDR3 is made up of 17 amino acids. From germline, CDR1 is SGHVS and CDR2 FQNEAQ. The CDR3 DNA reads as TGTGCCAGCAGCTTTTACTCGAACAGGGGAAACACCGGGGAGCTGTTTTTT. It codes for CASSFYSNRGNTGELFF. Complete variable domain (other parts from reference TRBV7-8 and TRBJ2-2): GAGVSQSPRYKVAKRGQDVALRCDPISGHVSLFWYQQALGQGPEFLTYFQNEAQLDKSGLPSDRFFAERPEGSVSTLKIQRTQQEDSAVYLCASSFYSNRGNTGELFFGEGSRLTVL.

The chain recombines TRBV19 with TRBJ1-1; D is possibly TRBD1 (5 bases). The V end was cut by 4 bases, the J end by 4 bases, with 13 bases between. The length of the CDR3 is 14 residues. Germline lookup yields CDR1 LNHDA and CDR2 SQIVND (reference sequence). The CDR3 DNA is TGTGCCAGTAGTACGCAGGGTTTTGGCACTGAAGCTTTCTTT. Encoded protein: CASSTQGFGTEAFF.

The chain couples TRBV2 to TRBJ1-1; D not resolved. Germline CDR1 is SNHLY and CDR2 is FYNNEI. Trimming cost V 6 bases and J 9 bases, with 14 bases left between them. The CDR3 length is 12 residues. The CDR3 loop is CASSGGIKQAFF. DNA for the CDR3: TGTGCCAGCAGCGGCGGGATAAAACAAGCTTTCTTT.

The rearrangement uses TRBV5-4 and TRBJ2-7, with 10 bases that match TRBD1. The CDR3 is 20 residues long. The germline CDR1 and CDR2 sequences are SGHNT and YYREEE (reference sequence). The trim removed 2 bases at V and 1 base at J, leaving 18 bases unmatched. CDR3 nucleotide sequence: TGTGCCAGCAGCTTTTTGACAGGGGGCGTCCGTTCTTGGGGGTCCTACGAGCAGTACTTC. It is translated as CASSFLTGGVRSWGSYEQYF.

The chain recombines TRBV11-2 with TRBJ2-7; a weak D match, TRBD1 (5 bases). Germline V gene lookup returns CDR1 SGHAT and CDR2 FQNNGV. Trimming pared 5 bases from V and 4 bases from J, leaving 15 bases between. The CDR3 covers 14 residues. The CDR3 DNA follows: TGTGCCAGCAGCGGGGCCCTTATCCTTTACGAGCAGTACTTC. Its protein is CASSGALILYEQYF.

This chain links TRBV4-1 with TRBJ2-3; 10 bases map to TRBD2. V lost 4 bases and J lost 1; bases outside the gene matches: 2. This CDR3 contains 15 residues. From germline, CDR1 is MGHRA and CDR2 YSYEKL. The chain's CDR3 is CASSRLAGGTDTQYF. CDR3 bases: TGCGCCAGCAGCCGCCTAGCGGGGGGCACAGATACGCAGTATTTT.

This chain uses TRBV11-3 with TRBJ2-1, with a possible D match to TRBD2 (5 bases). The CDR3 loop spans 14 amino acids. V was pared by 1 base and J by 10 bases, with 14 bases between. Per the germline V gene, CDR1 is SGHNT and CDR2 is YENEEA. The CDR3 DNA sequence: TGTGCCAGCAGCTTAGGAGGGAGCGGACCGGAGCAGTTCTTC. It translates to CASSLGGSGPEQFF.

The chain recombines TRBV6-5 with TRBJ2-2, with 7 bases fitting TRBD1. V trimming: 0 bases; J trimming: 3 bases; junction bases outside the gene matches: 1. This CDR3 spans 15 amino acids. CDR1 and CDR2 (germline): MNHEY, SVGAGI. The CDR3 bases are TGTGCCAGCAGTTACTCAAGGGGGCACACCGGGGAGCTGTTTTTT. The encoded protein is CASSYSRGHTGELFF.

The V call is TRBV7-3, the J call TRBJ1-1; possibly TRBD1 for D (6 bases). Germline CDR1 is SGHTA and CDR2 is FQGTGA. V gave up 5 bases and J gave up 3 bases, with 16 bases separating them. The CDR3 loop spans 15 amino acids. CDR3 coding DNA: TGTGCCAGCAGCCCTAGGGGGGGGCGATACACTGAAGCTTTCTTT. This encodes CASSPRGGRYTEAFF.

The chain uses TRBV10-3 and TRBJ1-5; D remains ambiguous. There are 13 residues in the CDR3. V lost 3 bases, J lost 7 bases, and 10 bases lay in between. CDR1 and CDR2 from the germline V gene are ENHRY and SYGVKD. The DNA for the CDR3 is TGTGCCATCAGTGACCCACAGTCCCAGCCCCAGCATTTT. Its protein is CAISDPQSQPQHF.

V usage is TRBV6-1 and J usage is TRBJ1-5, with no clear D. CDR3 length: 15 residues. CDR1 is MNHNS, CDR2 SASEGT, per germline. V shed 3 bases and J shed 0 bases, with 9 bases lying between them. The CDR3 DNA is TGTGCCAGCAGTGATGATCAGTATAGCAATCAGCCCCAGCATTTT. Its translation: CASSDDQYSNQPQHF.

V usage is TRBV5-4 and J usage is TRBJ2-1, with TRBD2 matching 13 bases. V shed 2 bases and J 8 bases; nucleotides not matched to a gene: 7. CDR3 size: 16 residues. Germline lookup yields CDR1 SGHNT and CDR2 YYREEE (reference sequence). The CDR3 protein is CASSFTSGGARDEQFF. The CDR3 bases are TGTGCCAGCAGCTTCACTAGCGGGGGGGCTAGGGATGAGCAGTTCTTC.

A note on this clone: One end of the junction fails to match germline, which may point to a read error. The gene calls are TRBV28 and TRBJ1-6, with D maybe TRBD1 (5 bases). The length of the CDR3 is 11 residues. Germline CDR1 is MDHEN and CDR2 is SYDVKM. As DNA, the CDR3 is TGTGCCAGCATCCGGGGGTCTCCCCCCCACTTT. Translating it yields CASIRGSPPHF.

The rearrangement links TRBV2 to TRBJ2-2; 12 bases agree with TRBD1. Germline CDR1 and CDR2: SNHLY and FYNNEI. The CDR3 is made up of 14 amino acids. The CDR3 bases are TGTGCTTGCCGGGACAGGGGGCCTCGCGGGGAGCTGTTTTTT. Translating gives CACRDRGPRGELFF.

The V gene is TRBV6-6, the J gene TRBJ1-2, with D perhaps matching TRBD1 (6 bases). With 2 bases removed from V and 4 bases from J, the gap between germline ends came to 8 bases. This CDR3 spans 13 amino acids. CDR1 is MNHNY and CDR2 is SVGAGI in the germline V gene (reference sequence). The CDR3 nucleotides are TGTGCCAGCAGTTACGAGGGGGTCTATGGCTACACCTTC. Amino acid sequence: CASSYEGVYGYTF.